The sample holds a few counts of the clone carrying this TCR beta chain. What it recognizes is unknown. The method was immunoSEQ multiplex PCR; TCRdb's version includes in-frame clones alone and lacks a portion of them. The sample records about 76,000 clones, around nine tenths being singletons. The data were obtained in a study of PD-1 blockade in classical Hodgkin lymphoma. General study findings and limits: Diversity similar to that of newly diagnosed patients was seen at baseline in complete responders. Reported baseline diversity: healthy donors highest, relapsed/refractory patients lowest.

Every patient was affected by relapse after autologous stem cell transplantation, while exposure to brentuximab vedotin was not uniform. The specimen was peripheral blood mononuclear cells (PBMCs), collected at baseline. The receptor was isolated from a human donor with classical Hodgkin lymphoma.

The CDR3 DNA reads as TGTGCCAGCAGCTTAGTATCTGGCTTTCCAGGGACCCAGTACTTC. Translating it yields CASSLVSGFPGTQYF. This rearrangement joins TRBV11-2 to TRBJ2-5; D is ambiguous. Germline assignment: CDR1 SGHAT and CDR2 FQNNGV. V was pared by 1 base and J by 7 bases, with 16 bases between. This CDR3 spans 15 amino acids.